One sample yielded the 31 T cell receptor beta chains listed below, sequenced in a study of T-cell memory formation after mild COVID-19. TCRdb recomputed calls from the 5' RACE reads with MiXCR, one row per CDR3 protein. This table has about 160,000 distinct CDR3 sequences, roughly 31% appearing once. Sequencing was performed on PBMCs or a T cell subset sorted from them (not recorded which). These receptors all stem from an adult woman who had mild COVID-19 (a few samples of this study predate the infection). Cell type and time point are not known.

In this sample, this clonotype turned up a few times. CDR3 DNA sequence: TGTGCCACCAGCAGAGTGGGTGAGACCCAGTACTTC. This translates into CATSRVGETQYF. The chain is built from TRBV15 and TRBJ2-5, with D unclear. Germline V gives CDR1 LNHNV, CDR2 YYDKDF (reference sequence). V was cut by 1 base and J by 5 bases, with 5 bases left in between. This CDR3 comprises 12 residues.

The chain is built from TRBV12-3 or TRBV12-4 and TRBJ2-3, with a possible D match to TRBD2 (7 bases). V lost 7 bases and J 5 bases, leaving 22 bases between the germline ends. The CDR3 spans 16 residues. The CDR3 sequence is CASISSGTNFGDTQYF. CDR3 in DNA: TGTGCCAGCATTTCGAGCGGGACAAATTTTGGAGATACGCAGTATTTT.

This clonotype has just a few counts. This chain joins TRBV6-5 and TRBJ2-7, with D unclear. The germline V gene encodes CDR1 MNHEY and CDR2 SVGAGI. V was cut by 2 bases and J by 2 bases, with 10 bases left in between. This CDR3 comprises 14 residues. CDR3 coding DNA: TGTGCCAGCAGTTACCAACCAGGTCCCTACGAGCAGTACTTC. It encodes CASSYQPGPYEQYF.

This clonotype was detected a few times. This CDR3 reads CASSLAPVGKNTEAFF. The CDR3, as DNA: TGTGCCAGCAGCTTAGCCCCCGTAGGGAAGAACACTGAAGCTTTCTTT. The gene calls are TRBV7-9 and TRBJ1-1; D not certain. CDR3 length: 16 residues. Trimming cost V 0 bases and J 1 base, with 12 bases left between them. The germline V gene encodes CDR1 SEHNR and CDR2 FQNEAQ (reference sequence).

The chain employs TRBV29-1 and TRBJ2-7; D remains ambiguous. The V end lost 2 bases, the J end lost 6 bases, and 8 bases lay between the germline ends. The CDR3 totals 11 residues. Looked up from germline, CDR1 is SQVTM and CDR2 is ANQGSEA. CDR3 coding DNA: TGCAGCGTTGAATCGGTCGGCGAGCAGTACTTC. Translated, it gives CSVESVGEQYF.

CDR3 protein: CASSPPGAGPERRGYYEQYF. CDR3 DNA: TGTGCCAGCTCACCCCCGGGGGCAGGGCCCGAACGTCGAGGATACTACGAGCAGTACTTC. The rearrangement uses TRBV18 and TRBJ2-7; D possibly uses TRBD1 or TRBD2 (6 bases each). Germline loops: CDR1 KGHSH, CDR2 LQKENI. With 3 bases removed from V and 3 bases from J, the gap between germline ends came to 30 bases. This CDR3 has 20 residues.

In this sample, this clonotype turned up a few times. V and J are TRBV6-5 and TRBJ2-7; TRBD2 aligns across 7 bases. V gave up 6 bases and J gave up 0 bases; unmatched junction bases: 5. The CDR3 is made up of 14 amino acids. The germline V gene encodes CDR1 MNHEY and CDR2 SVGAGI. Written as DNA, the CDR3 is TGTGCCAGCAGGAGTAAGCGGGACTCCTACGAGCAGTACTTC. It is translated as CASRSKRDSYEQYF.

This clonotype was seen a few times. This chain connects TRBV6-4 to TRBJ1-5; TRBD1 matches 10 bases. The CDR3 covers 17 residues. The J segment lost 2 bases and the V segment lost 6 bases, leaving 10 bases of the junction unmatched. The germline V gene encodes CDR1 MRHNA and CDR2 SNTAGT. The CDR3 region has the DNA TGTGCCAGCAGGGCAGGGACAGGGGATTGGGGCAATCAGCCCCAGCATTTT. Amino acid sequence: CASRAGTGDWGNQPQHF.

This rearrangement joins TRBV5-5 to TRBJ2-1; TRBD2 matches at 11 bases. CDR3 size: 15 residues. V gave up 4 bases and J gave up 6 bases; unmatched junction bases: 6. Per the germline V gene, CDR1 is SGHKS and CDR2 is YYEKEE (reference sequence). The DNA of the CDR3 is TGTGCCAGCAGCCTGACTAGCGGGGAGGGCAATGAGCAGTTCTTC. Protein product: CASSLTSGEGNEQFF. Combining the CDR3 with reference TRBV5-5 and TRBJ2-1 gives the whole variable domain DAGVTQSPTHLIKTRGQQVTLRCSPISGHKSVSWYQQVLGQGPQFIFQYYEKEERGRGNFPDRFSARQFPNYSSELNVNALLLGDSALYLCASSLTSGEGNEQFFGPGTRLTVL.

This clonotype has more than one count but fewer than ten. The chain combines TRBV7-9 with TRBJ1-1; unclear D gene. The V end was cut by 0 bases, the J end by 7 bases, with 6 bases between. Germline CDR1 reads SEHNR; CDR2 reads FQNEAQ (reference sequence). The CDR3 runs to 12 residues. CDR3 region: CASSLAGSEAFF. The CDR3 bases are TGTGCCAGCAGCTTAGCCGGCAGTGAAGCTTTCTTT.

This clonotype came up many times. The V and J genes are TRBV20-1 and TRBJ2-7; D remains unclear. The V end was cut by 1 base, the J end by 3 bases, with 16 bases between. The CDR3 has 15 residues. CDR1 DFQATT and CDR2 SNEGSKA come from the germline V gene (reference sequence). The CDR3 region has the DNA TGCAGTGCTAGAGCCCGCCCGGCCTCCCTCTACGAGCAGTACTTC. This sequence encodes CSARARPASLYEQYF.

The chain uses TRBV4-1 and TRBJ2-4, with 8 bases fitting TRBD2. The CDR3 covers 17 residues. After removal of 0 bases from V and 3 bases from J, the junction contained 7 bases not matched to a gene. Germline V gene lookup returns CDR1 MGHRA and CDR2 YSYEKL. Here the CDR3 reads CASSQDQSGGVKNIQYF. DNA of the CDR3: TGCGCCAGCAGCCAAGATCAGAGCGGGGGTGTCAAAAACATTCAGTACTTC.

This clonotype was seen more than once but under ten times. This chain connects TRBV7-6 to TRBJ2-1; D not resolved. The CDR3 loop spans 12 amino acids. The V gene's germline CDR1 is SGHVS and CDR2 FNYEAQ. Trimming left V 5 bases short and J 3 bases short, with 5 bases between. The CDR3, as DNA: TGTGCCAGCAGCCTCCTCTACAATGAGCAGTTCTTC. This codes for CASSLLYNEQFF.

This clonotype appeared a few times. The J gene is TRBJ1-2, the V gene TRBV12-3 or TRBV12-4; D is undetermined. The CDR3 has 12 amino acids. The germline V and J ends were trimmed by 10 bases and 5 bases, with 14 bases remaining between them. The CDR3 loop is CATSLAGYGYTF. The CDR3 nucleotides are TGTGCCACCTCTCTTGCCGGGTATGGCTACACCTTC.

CDR3 sequence (DNA): TGTGCCAGCAGCATGACAGAACTGAACACTGAAGCTTTCTTT. It encodes CASSMTELNTEAFF. The chain couples TRBV7-8 to TRBJ1-1; possible D gene TRBD1, 5 bases. Trimming stripped 5 bases from V and 0 bases from J, with 10 bases between. The germline CDR1 and CDR2 sequences are SGHVS and FQNEAQ. The CDR3 spans 14 residues.

This clonotype occurred a few times. J is TRBJ2-5 and V is TRBV5-1; tentative D call: TRBD1 (8 bases). Deletions cut 4 bases from V and 2 bases from J, with 15 bases between. CDR1 SGHRS and CDR2 YFSETQ come from the germline V gene. The CDR3 loop spans 15 amino acids. The CDR3 bases are TGCGCCAGCAGCAGGACAGGGAGGGAGCAAGAGACCCAGTACTTC. Translated, it gives CASSRTGREQETQYF. Based on the CDR3 plus reference TRBV5-1 and TRBJ2-5, the full variable domain is KAGVTQTPRYLIKTRGQQVTLSCSPISGHRSVSWYQQTPGQGLQFLFEYFSETQRNKGNFPGRFSGRQFSNSRSEMNVSTLELGDSALYLCASSRTGREQETQYFGPGTRLLVL.

This chain uses TRBV11-3 with TRBJ2-5; 10 bases map to TRBD1. Losses at the gene ends were 5 bases for V and 2 bases for J; bases not matched to a gene: 20. Germline CDR1 SGHNT, CDR2 YENEEA. This CDR3 contains 20 residues. The CDR3 loop reads CASSPGTGDWGVWPQETQYF. CDR3 bases: TGTGCCAGCAGCCCCGGGACAGGGGACTGGGGCGTATGGCCTCAAGAGACCCAGTACTTC.

This chain joins TRBV19 and TRBJ2-1; unclear D gene. V lost 3 bases to trimming and J lost 4 bases, with 7 bases between them. Germline V gene sequence: CDR1 LNHDA, CDR2 SQIVND (reference sequence). This CDR3 comprises 13 residues. CDR3 nucleotide sequence: TGTGCCAGTAGTATCGACCCGTACAATGAGCAGTTCTTC. Amino acids: CASSIDPYNEQFF.

This clonotype appeared a few times. This chain joins TRBV5-1 and TRBJ2-3; 14 bases are shared with TRBD2. The CDR3 is 17 amino acids. J lost 4 bases, V lost 0 bases, and 4 bases had no gene match. Germline assignment: CDR1 SGHRS and CDR2 YFSETQ. The CDR3 protein is CASSLDGTSGGADTQYF. DNA for the CDR3: TGCGCCAGCAGCTTGGATGGGACTAGCGGGGGAGCAGATACGCAGTATTTT.

The J gene is TRBJ2-1, the V gene TRBV6-6, with TRBD1 matching over 9 bases. The ends lost 4 bases at V and 6 bases at J; junction bases unmatched: 4. This CDR3 spans 14 amino acids. Germline loops: CDR1 MNHNY, CDR2 SVGAGI (reference sequence). The CDR3 DNA reads TGTGCCAGCAGTTTTGACAGGGGGGCCAATGAGCAGTTCTTC. This translates into CASSFDRGANEQFF.

There are a few counts of this clonotype. The J gene is TRBJ1-5, the V gene TRBV5-6, with a weak D call TRBD1 (5 bases). The CDR3 length is 13 residues. V lost 4 bases and J 11 bases, leaving 16 bases between the germline ends. Looked up from germline, CDR1 is SGHDT and CDR2 is YYEEEE. The CDR3 spells CASSREDKGAQHF. For the CDR3, the DNA is TGTGCCAGCAGCCGAGAAGATAAAGGGGCCCAGCATTTT. Supplemented by reference TRBV5-6 and TRBJ1-5, the full variable domain reads DAGVTQSPTHLIKTRGQQVTLRCSPKSGHDTVSWYQQALGQGPQFIFQYYEEEERQRGNFPDRFSGHQFPNYSSELNVNALLLGDSALYLCASSREDKGAQHFGDGTRLSIL.

The genes are TRBV11-3 and TRBJ2-7; D remains ambiguous. The germline V gene encodes CDR1 SGHNT and CDR2 YENEEA. The CDR3 consists of 14 residues. V lost 5 bases and J lost 1, with 12 bases in between. CDR3 residues: CASSPSTDSYEQYF. In DNA form, the CDR3 reads TGTGCCAGCAGCCCCTCGACGGATTCCTACGAGCAGTACTTC.

This clonotype is a singleton in its sample. The chain uses TRBV19 and TRBJ2-3; D perhaps matches TRBD2 (5 bases). Germline-derived CDR1 and CDR2 are LNHDA and SQIVND (reference sequence). V lost 1 base and J 7 bases, leaving 12 bases between the germline ends. This CDR3 comprises 14 residues. Here the CDR3 reads CASSIGEEVYTQYF. The CDR3 DNA is TGTGCCAGTAGTATAGGCGAGGAGGTGTATACGCAGTATTTT.

This clonotype was observed a few times. This sequence joins TRBV6-2 or TRBV6-3 and TRBJ2-4, with 15 positions matching TRBD2. The CDR3 contains 18 residues. The V and J ends lost 2 bases and 1 base, in that order; junction bases with no gene match: 3. CDR1 and CDR2 (germline): MNHEY, SVGEGT. This CDR3 is CASSYGLAGGPAKNIQYF. The CDR3, as DNA: TGTGCCAGCAGTTACGGACTAGCGGGGGGGCCGGCCAAAAACATTCAGTACTTC.

This clonotype was picked up a small number of times. The chain joins TRBV6-5 to TRBJ2-1, with TRBD2 identical over 10 bases. The CDR3 spans 14 residues. CDR1 and CDR2 (germline): MNHEY, SVGAGI. V lost 5 bases, J lost 6 bases, and 4 bases stayed unmatched. The CDR3 sequence: CASSLLAGSNEQFF. The CDR3 DNA sequence: TGTGCCAGCAGTCTACTAGCGGGAAGCAATGAGCAGTTCTTC.

This chain uses TRBV7-9 with TRBJ2-1; D might be TRBD1 or TRBD2, each matching 6 bases. The germline V gene has CDR1 SEHNR and CDR2 FQNEAQ (reference sequence). With 4 bases removed from V and 8 bases from J, the gap between germline ends came to 12 bases. CDR3 length: 13 residues. The CDR3 loop is CASSYTGTHEQFF. CDR3 nucleotides: TGTGCCAGCAGCTATACAGGGACTCATGAGCAGTTCTTC.

This chain uses TRBV5-5 with TRBJ1-5, with a tentative D call TRBD1 (6 bases). The germline CDR1 and CDR2 sequences are SGHKS and YYEKEE (reference sequence). V was trimmed by 5 bases and J by 1 base, leaving 13 bases between them. This CDR3 contains 15 residues. This CDR3 reads CASSHTGTSNQPQHF. The DNA for the CDR3 is TGTGCCAGCAGTCACACAGGGACGAGCAATCAGCCCCAGCATTTT.

J is TRBJ2-7 and V is TRBV20-1; maybe TRBD1 (6 bases). The germline V gene has CDR1 DFQATT and CDR2 SNEGSKA (reference sequence). The CDR3 totals 16 residues. The V end was cut by 2 bases, the J end by 0 bases, with 17 bases between. The CDR3 is CSARSQTGPYSYEQYF. CDR3 in DNA: TGCAGTGCTAGAAGCCAAACAGGGCCATACTCCTACGAGCAGTACTTC.

A few counts support this clonotype. One end of the junction fails to match germline, which may point to a read error. The V gene is TRBV7-7, the J gene TRBJ2-4; D perhaps matches TRBD2 (6 bases). Germline V gene data show CDR1 as SSHAT and CDR2 as FNYEAQ (reference sequence). CDR3 length: 15 residues. The CDR3 sequence is CASSLGQAARGIQYF. The CDR3 DNA follows: TGTGCTAGCAGCCTCGGGCAGGCGGCGCGGGGCATTCAGTACTTC.

The chain uses TRBV7-8 and TRBJ2-3; tentative D call: TRBD1 (6 bases). The CDR3 is 15 amino acids. V was shortened by 4 bases and J by 3 bases, with 14 bases between the two germline ends. CDR1 SGHVS and CDR2 FQNEAQ come from the germline V gene. The CDR3 spells CASSSLGAATDTQYF. CDR3 coding DNA: TGTGCCAGCAGCTCGTTGGGGGCGGCGACAGATACGCAGTATTTT.

The CDR3 nucleotides read TGTGCCAGCAGCTTATTAGGGACCCCCTCTGGGGCCAACGTCCTGACTTTC. Protein product: CASSLLGTPSGANVLTF. The chain uses TRBV7-2 and TRBJ2-6, with D perhaps being TRBD1 or TRBD2 (5 bases each). Germline V gene lookup returns CDR1 SGHTA and CDR2 FQGNSA. The CDR3 is 17 amino acids. V lost 2 bases to trimming and J lost 0 bases, with 11 bases between them. Full variable domain (outside the CDR3, taken from reference TRBV7-2 and TRBJ2-6): GAGVSQSPSNKVTEKGKDVELRCDPISGHTALYWYRQSLGQGLEFLIYFQGNSAPDKSGLPSDRFSAERTGGSVSTLTIQRTQQEDSAVYLCASSLLGTPSGANVLTFGAGSRLTVL.